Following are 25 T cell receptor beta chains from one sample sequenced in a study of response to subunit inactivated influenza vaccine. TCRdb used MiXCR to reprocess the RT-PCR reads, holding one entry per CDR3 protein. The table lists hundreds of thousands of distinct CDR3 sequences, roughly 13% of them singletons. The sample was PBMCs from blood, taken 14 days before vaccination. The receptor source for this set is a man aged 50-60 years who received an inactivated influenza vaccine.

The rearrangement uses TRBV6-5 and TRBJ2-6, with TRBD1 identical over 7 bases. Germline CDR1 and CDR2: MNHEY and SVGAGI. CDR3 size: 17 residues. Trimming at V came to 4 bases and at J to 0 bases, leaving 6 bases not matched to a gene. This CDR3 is CASSSDRSSSGANVLTF. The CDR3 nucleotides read TGTGCCAGCAGTTCGGACAGGTCAAGCTCTGGGGCCAACGTCCTGACTTTC.

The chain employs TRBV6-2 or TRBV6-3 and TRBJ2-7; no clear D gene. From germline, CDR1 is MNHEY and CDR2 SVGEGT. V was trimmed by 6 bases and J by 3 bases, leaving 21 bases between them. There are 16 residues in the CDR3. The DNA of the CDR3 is TGTGCCAGCAGCCCCGGACGCCCTGGGAAGAGCTACGAGCAGTACTTC. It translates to CASSPGRPGKSYEQYF.

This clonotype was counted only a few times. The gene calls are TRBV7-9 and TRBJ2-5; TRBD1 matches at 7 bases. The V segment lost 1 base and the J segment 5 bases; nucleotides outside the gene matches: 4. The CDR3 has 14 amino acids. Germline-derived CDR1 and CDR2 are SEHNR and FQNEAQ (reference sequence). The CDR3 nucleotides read TGTGCCAGCAGCTTAGAGACAGGGTGGGAGACCCAGTACTTC. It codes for CASSLETGWETQYF.

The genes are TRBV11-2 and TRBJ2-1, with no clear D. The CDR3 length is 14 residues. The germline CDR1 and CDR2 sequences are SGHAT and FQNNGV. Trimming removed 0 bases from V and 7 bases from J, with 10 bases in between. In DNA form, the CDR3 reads TGTGCCAGCAGCTTAGATATGGTCAGGAATGAGCAGTTCTTC. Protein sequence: CASSLDMVRNEQFF.

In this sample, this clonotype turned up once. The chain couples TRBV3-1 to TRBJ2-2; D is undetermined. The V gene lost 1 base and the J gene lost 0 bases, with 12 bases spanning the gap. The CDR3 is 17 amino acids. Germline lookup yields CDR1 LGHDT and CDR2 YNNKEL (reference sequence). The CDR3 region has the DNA TGTGCCAGCAGCCAAGGATTTCCGACAACGAACACCGGGGAGCTGTTTTTT. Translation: CASSQGFPTTNTGELFF.

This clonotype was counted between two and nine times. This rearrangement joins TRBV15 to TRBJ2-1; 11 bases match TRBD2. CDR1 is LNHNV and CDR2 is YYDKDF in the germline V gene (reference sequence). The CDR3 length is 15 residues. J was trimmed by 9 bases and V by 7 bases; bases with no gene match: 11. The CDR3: CATNEASGRLGEQFF. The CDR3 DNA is TGTGCCACCAATGAGGCTAGCGGGAGGCTAGGTGAGCAGTTCTTC. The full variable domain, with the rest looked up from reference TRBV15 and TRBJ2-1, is DAMVIQNPRYQVTQFGKPVTLSCSQTLNHNVMYWYQQKSSQAPKLLFHYYDKDFNNEADTPDNFQSRRPNTSFCFLDIRSPGLGDTAMYLCATNEASGRLGEQFFGPGTRLTVL.

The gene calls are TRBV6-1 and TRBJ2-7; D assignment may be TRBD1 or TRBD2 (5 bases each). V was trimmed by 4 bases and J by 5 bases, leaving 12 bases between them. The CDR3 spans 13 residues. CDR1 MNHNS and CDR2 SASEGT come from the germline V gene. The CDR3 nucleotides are TGTGCCAGCAGTGCGTCCCGGGGCCACGAGCAGTACTTC. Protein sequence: CASSASRGHEQYF.

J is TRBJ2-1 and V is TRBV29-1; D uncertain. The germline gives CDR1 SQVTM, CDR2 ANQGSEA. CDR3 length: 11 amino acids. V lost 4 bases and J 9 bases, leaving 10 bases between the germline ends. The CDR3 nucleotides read TGCAGCGTTGCCTTATCTACTGAGCAGTTCTTC. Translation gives CSVALSTEQFF.

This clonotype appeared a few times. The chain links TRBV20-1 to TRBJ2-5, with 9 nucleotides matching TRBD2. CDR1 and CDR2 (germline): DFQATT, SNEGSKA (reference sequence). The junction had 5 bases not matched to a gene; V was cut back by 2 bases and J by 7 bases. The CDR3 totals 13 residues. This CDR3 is CSARLAGAGTQYF. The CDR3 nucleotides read TGCAGTGCTAGATTAGCGGGAGCCGGGACCCAGTACTTC.

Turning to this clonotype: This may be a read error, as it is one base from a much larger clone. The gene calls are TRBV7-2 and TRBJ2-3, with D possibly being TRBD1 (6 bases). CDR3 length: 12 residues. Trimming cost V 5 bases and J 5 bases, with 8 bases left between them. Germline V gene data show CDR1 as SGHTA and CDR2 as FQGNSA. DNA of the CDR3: TGTGCCAGCAGCCGACAGGTAGATACGCAGTATTTT. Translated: CASSRQVDTQYF.

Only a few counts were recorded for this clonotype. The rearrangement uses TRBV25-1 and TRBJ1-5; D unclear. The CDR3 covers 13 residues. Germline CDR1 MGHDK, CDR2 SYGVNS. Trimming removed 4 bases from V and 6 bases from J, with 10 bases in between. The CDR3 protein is CASSAGSVQPQHF. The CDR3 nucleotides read TGTGCCAGCAGTGCCGGATCGGTTCAGCCCCAGCATTTT.

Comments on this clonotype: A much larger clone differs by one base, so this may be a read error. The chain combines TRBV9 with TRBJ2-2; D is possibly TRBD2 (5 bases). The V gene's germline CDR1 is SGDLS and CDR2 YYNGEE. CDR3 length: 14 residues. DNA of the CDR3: TGTGCCAGCAGCGTTGAGGGTTGGACCGGGGAGCTGTCTTTT. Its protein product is CASSVEGWTGELSF.

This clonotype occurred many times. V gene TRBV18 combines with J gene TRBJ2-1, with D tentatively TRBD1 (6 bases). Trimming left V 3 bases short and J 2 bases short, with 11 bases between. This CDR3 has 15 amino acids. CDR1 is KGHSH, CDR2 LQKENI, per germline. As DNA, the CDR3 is TGTGCCAGCTCACCGTTAGGGGGTCCCTACAATGAGCAGTTCTTC. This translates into CASSPLGGPYNEQFF.

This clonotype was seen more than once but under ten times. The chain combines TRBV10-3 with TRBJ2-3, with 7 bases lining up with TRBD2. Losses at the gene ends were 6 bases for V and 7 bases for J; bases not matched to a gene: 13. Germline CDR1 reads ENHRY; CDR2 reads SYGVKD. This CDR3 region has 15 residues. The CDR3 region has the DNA TGTGCCATCAGAAGCGGGACCGATTCTACTTATACGCAGTATTTT. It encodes CAIRSGTDSTYTQYF.

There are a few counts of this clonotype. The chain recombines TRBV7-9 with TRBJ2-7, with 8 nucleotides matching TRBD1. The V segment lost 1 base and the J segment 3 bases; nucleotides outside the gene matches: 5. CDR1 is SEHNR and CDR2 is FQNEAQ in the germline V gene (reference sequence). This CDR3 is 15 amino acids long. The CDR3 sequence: CASSLGQGMGYEQYF. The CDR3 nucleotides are TGTGCCAGCAGCTTAGGACAGGGGATGGGCTACGAGCAGTACTTC.

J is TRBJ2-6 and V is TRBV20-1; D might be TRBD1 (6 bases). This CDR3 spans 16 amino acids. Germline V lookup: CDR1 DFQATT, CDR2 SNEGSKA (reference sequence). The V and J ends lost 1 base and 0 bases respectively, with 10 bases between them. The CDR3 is CSARAGARSGANVLTF. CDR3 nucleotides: TGCAGTGCTAGAGCAGGGGCCCGCTCTGGGGCCAACGTCCTGACTTTC.

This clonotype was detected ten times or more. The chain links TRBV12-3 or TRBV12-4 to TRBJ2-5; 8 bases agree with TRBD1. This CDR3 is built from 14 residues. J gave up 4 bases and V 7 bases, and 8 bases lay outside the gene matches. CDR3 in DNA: TGTGCCAGCACCTCGGGACAGGATTTAGAGACCCAGTACTTC. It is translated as CASTSGQDLETQYF.

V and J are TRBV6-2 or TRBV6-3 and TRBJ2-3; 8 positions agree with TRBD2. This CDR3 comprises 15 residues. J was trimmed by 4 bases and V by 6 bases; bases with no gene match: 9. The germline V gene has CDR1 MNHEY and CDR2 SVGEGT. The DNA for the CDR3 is TGTGCCAGCAGCTCCTACGGGGGGGCCCCAGATACGCAGTATTTT. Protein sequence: CASSSYGGAPDTQYF.

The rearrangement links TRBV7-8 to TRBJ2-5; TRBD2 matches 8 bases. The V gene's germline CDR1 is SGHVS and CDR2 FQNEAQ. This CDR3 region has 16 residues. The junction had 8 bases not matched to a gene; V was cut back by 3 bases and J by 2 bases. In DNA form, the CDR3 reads TGTGCCAGCAGCTTGGAAGGGGCGGGGGGACAAGAGACCCAGTACTTC. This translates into CASSLEGAGGQETQYF.

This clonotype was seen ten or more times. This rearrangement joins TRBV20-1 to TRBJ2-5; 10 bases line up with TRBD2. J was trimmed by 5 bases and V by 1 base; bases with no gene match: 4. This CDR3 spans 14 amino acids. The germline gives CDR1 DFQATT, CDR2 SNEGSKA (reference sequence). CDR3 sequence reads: CSARASGRVETQYF. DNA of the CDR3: TGCAGTGCTAGAGCGAGCGGGAGGGTGGAGACCCAGTACTTC.

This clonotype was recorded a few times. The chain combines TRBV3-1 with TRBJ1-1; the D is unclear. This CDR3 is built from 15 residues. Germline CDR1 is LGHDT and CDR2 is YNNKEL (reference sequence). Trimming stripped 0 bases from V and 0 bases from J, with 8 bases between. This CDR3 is CASSQERVMNTEAFF. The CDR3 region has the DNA TGTGCCAGCAGCCAAGAGCGTGTAATGAACACTGAAGCTTTCTTT.

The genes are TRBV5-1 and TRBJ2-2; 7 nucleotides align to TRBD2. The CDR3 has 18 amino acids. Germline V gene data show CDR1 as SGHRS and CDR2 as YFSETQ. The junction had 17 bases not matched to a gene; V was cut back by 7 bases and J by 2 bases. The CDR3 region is CASGRDAGALSNTGELFF. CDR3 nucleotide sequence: TGCGCCAGCGGACGTGACGCGGGAGCGCTAAGTAACACCGGGGAGCTGTTTTTT.

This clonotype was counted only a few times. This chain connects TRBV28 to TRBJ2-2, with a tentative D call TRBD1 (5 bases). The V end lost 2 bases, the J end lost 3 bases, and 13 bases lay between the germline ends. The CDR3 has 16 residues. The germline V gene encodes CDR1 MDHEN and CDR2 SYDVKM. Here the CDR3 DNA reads TGTGCCAGCAGTTTAATTAGGGGCACTTACACCGGGGAGCTGTTTTTT. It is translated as CASSLIRGTYTGELFF. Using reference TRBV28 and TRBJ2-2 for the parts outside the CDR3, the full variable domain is DVKVTQSSRYLVKRTGEKVFLECVQDMDHENMFWYRQDPGLGLRLIYFSYDVKMKEKGDIPEGYSVSREKKERFSLILESASTNQTSMYLCASSLIRGTYTGELFFGEGSRLTVL.

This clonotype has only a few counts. For the CDR3, the DNA is TGTGCCAGTAGTATCGGGACTAGCGGCAATGAGCAGTTCTTC. Amino acid sequence: CASSIGTSGNEQFF. The genes are TRBV19 and TRBJ2-1; 11 bases match TRBD2. Germline CDR1 reads LNHDA; CDR2 reads SQIVND (reference sequence). V lost 3 bases, J lost 6 bases, and 1 base stayed unmatched. This CDR3 spans 14 amino acids.

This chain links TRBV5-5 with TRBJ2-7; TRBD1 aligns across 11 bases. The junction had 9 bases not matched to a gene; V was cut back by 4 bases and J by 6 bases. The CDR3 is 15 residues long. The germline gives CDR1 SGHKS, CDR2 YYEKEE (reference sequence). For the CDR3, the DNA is TGTGCCAGCAGCACGCCGGGACAGGGGGTTGGCGAGCAGTACTTC. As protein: CASSTPGQGVGEQYF.